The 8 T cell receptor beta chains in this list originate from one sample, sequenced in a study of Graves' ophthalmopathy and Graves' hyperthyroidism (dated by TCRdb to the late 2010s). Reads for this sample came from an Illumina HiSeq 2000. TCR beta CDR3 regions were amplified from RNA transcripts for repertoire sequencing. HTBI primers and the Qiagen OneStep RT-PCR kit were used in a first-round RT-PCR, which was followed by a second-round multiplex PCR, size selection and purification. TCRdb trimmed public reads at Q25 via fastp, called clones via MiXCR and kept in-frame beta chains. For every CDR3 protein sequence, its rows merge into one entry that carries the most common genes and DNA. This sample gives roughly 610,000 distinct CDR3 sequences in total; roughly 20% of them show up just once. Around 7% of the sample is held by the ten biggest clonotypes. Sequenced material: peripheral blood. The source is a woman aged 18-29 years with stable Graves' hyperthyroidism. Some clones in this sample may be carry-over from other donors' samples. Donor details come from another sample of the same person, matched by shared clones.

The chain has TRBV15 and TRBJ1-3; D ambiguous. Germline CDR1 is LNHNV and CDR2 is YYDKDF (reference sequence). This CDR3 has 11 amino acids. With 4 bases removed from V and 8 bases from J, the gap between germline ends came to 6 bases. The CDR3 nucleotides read TGTGCCACCAGCATCGATGACACCATATATTTT. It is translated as CATSIDDTIYF.

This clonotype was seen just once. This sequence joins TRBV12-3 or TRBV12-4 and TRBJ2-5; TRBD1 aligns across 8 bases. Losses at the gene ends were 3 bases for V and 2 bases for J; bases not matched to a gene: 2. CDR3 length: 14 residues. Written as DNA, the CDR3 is TGTGCCAGCAGTTTTCACAGGGGGCAAGAGACCCAGTACTTC. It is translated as CASSFHRGQETQYF.

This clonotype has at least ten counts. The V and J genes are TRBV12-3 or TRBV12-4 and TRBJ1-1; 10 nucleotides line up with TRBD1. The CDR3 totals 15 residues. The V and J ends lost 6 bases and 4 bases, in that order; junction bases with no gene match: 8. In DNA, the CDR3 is TGTGCCAGCAGAATCGGGACAGGGGTAATCACTGAAGCTTTCTTT. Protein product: CASRIGTGVITEAFF.

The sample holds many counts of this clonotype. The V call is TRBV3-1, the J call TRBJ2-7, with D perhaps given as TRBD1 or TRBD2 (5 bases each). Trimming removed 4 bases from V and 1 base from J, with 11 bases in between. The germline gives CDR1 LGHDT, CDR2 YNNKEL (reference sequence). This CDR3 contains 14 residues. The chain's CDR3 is CASSPRDQSYEQYF. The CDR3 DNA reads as TGTGCCAGCAGCCCCCGGGACCAATCCTACGAGCAGTACTTC.

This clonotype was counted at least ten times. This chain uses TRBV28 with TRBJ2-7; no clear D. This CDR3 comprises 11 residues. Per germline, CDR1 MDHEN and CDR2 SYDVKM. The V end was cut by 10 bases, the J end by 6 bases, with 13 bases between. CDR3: CATGLGLEQYF. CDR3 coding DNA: TGTGCCACAGGTCTAGGCCTCGAGCAGTACTTC.

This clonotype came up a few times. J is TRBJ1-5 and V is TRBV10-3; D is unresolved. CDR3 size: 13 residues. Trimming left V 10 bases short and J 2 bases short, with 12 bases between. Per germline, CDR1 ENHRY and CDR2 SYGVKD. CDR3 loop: CATGRPGNQPQHF. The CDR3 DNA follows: TGTGCCACTGGACGGCCTGGCAATCAGCCCCAGCATTTT.

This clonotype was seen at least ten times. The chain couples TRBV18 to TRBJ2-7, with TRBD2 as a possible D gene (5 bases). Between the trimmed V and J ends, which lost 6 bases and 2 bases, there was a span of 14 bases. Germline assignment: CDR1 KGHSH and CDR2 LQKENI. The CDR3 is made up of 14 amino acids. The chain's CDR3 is CASSPGSDAYEQYF. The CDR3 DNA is TGTGCCAGCTCGCCGGGGTCCGACGCCTACGAGCAGTACTTC.

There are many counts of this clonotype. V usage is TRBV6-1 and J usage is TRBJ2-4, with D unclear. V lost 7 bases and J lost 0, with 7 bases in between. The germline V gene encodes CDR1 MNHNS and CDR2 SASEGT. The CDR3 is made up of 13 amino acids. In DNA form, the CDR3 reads TGTGCCAGCAAGCCGGGAGCCAAAAACATTCAGTACTTC. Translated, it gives CASKPGAKNIQYF.